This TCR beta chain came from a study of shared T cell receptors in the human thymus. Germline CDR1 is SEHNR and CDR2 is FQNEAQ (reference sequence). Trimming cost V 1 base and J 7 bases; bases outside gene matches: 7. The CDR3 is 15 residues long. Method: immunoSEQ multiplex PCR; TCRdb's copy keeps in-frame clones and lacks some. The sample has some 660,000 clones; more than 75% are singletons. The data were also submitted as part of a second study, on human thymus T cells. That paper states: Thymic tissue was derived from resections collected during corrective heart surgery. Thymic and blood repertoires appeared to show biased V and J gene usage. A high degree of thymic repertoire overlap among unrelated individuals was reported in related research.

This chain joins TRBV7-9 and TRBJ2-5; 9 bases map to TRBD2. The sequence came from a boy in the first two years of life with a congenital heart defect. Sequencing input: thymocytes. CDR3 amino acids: CASSLGGSGGGTQYF. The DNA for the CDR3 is TGTGCCAGCAGCTTAGGAGGTAGCGGGGGAGGGACCCAGTACTTC. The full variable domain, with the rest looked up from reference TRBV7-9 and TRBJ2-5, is DTGVSQNPRHKITKRGQNVTFRCDPISEHNRLYWYRQTLGQGPEFLTYFQNEAQLEKSRLLSDRFSAERPKGSFSTLEIQRTEQGDSAMYLCASSLGGSGGGTQYFGPGTRLLVL.